A selection of T cell receptor beta chains follows, all from one sample in a study of beta chain features in type 1 diabetes. The repertoire was sequenced with immunoSEQ multiplex PCR; TCRdb's copy has only in-frame clones and lacks some. The data contain around 340,000 clones, 8% of them singletons. The material sequenced was central memory CD4+ T cells from blood. All receptors derive from a woman younger than 35 in good health. Both conserved end residues are part of each CDR3. A D gene is named only where the DNA matches it firmly. Expanded clones are given a class, and other clones once, few, many or no size at all.

d_call: -; j_call: TRBJ2-7; clone_size: few; v_call: TRBV6-5; cdr3_nt: TGTGCCAGCAGTCGTGACAGGCGCAGCTCCTACGAGCAGTACTTC; cdr3_aa: CASSRDRRSSYEQYF
d_call: -; j_call: TRBJ2-6; clone_size: few; v_call: TRBV29-1; cdr3_nt: TGCAGCGTTCCTGTTGGTTCTTCTGGGGCCAACGTCCTGACTTTC; cdr3_aa: CSVPVGSSGANVLTF
d_call: -; j_call: TRBJ1-5; clone_size: -; v_call: TRBV7-9; cdr3_nt: TGTGCCAGCAGCTTAGGAATAGAGAGTCAGCCCCAGCATTTT; cdr3_aa: CASSLGIESQPQHF
d_call: -; j_call: TRBJ2-3; clone_size: -; v_call: TRBV7-6; cdr3_nt: TGTGCCAGCAGCTTGGAGGCGGCACTTAGCACAGATACGCAGTATTTT; cdr3_aa: CASSLEAALSTDTQYF
d_call: -; j_call: TRBJ2-5; clone_size: few; v_call: TRBV6-6; cdr3_nt: TGTGCCAGCAGTTACTCGGTTCCTGAGACCCAGTACTTC; cdr3_aa: CASSYSVPETQYF
d_call: TRBD2; j_call: TRBJ2-1; clone_size: -; v_call: TRBV9; cdr3_nt: TGTGCCAGCAGCGTAGTTTCCCTAGCGGGGCCCAATGAGCAGTTCTTC; cdr3_aa: CASSVVSLAGPNEQFF
d_call: -; j_call: TRBJ2-1; clone_size: few; v_call: TRBV11-2; cdr3_nt: TGTGCCAGCAGCTTAGGACTCACCAACAATGAGCAGTTCTTC; cdr3_aa: CASSLGLTNNEQFF
d_call: TRBD2; j_call: TRBJ2-3; clone_size: few; v_call: TRBV15; cdr3_nt: TGTGCCTCCTCCGGGGGGGGCCATACAGATACGCAGTATTTT; cdr3_aa: CASSGGGHTDTQYF
d_call: -; j_call: TRBJ2-5; clone_size: many; v_call: TRBV28; cdr3_nt: TGTGCCAGCACCCGAGCGGAGGGTTTGGTGACCCAGTACTTC; cdr3_aa: CASTRAEGLVTQYF
d_call: TRBD2; j_call: TRBJ2-3; clone_size: -; v_call: TRBV7-3; cdr3_nt: TGTGCCAGCAGCTTAAGGGCCGAAGCGGGAGCGGATACGCAGTATTTT; cdr3_aa: CASSLRAEAGADTQYF